By proportion, the clone carrying this T cell receptor beta chain is medium-sized. From the 5' RACE reads, TCRdb called clonotypes with MiXCR, one entry per CDR3 protein. The sample carries 23,000 or so distinct CDR3 sequences, under 8% recorded once. The time point here: sample taken at primary tumor resection. No cell sorting; template was whole RNA from tumor, lung tissue or PBMC. Per germline, CDR1 MDHEN and CDR2 SYDVKM. This CDR3 has 17 residues. V dropped 3 bases and J dropped 6; count of bases not matched to a gene: 8. This record comes from a study of spatial heterogeneity in lung cancer. This chain uses TRBV28 with TRBJ2-2; 12 positions agree with TRBD2. The sequencing used PBMCs, collected at surgery. The origin of this receptor is a male donor with early-stage non-small cell lung cancer. The CDR3 bases are TGTGCCAGCAGTTTTTGGGGCCTAGCGGGGGGGCCCGGGGAGCTGTTTTTT. This codes for CASSFWGLAGGPGELFF.